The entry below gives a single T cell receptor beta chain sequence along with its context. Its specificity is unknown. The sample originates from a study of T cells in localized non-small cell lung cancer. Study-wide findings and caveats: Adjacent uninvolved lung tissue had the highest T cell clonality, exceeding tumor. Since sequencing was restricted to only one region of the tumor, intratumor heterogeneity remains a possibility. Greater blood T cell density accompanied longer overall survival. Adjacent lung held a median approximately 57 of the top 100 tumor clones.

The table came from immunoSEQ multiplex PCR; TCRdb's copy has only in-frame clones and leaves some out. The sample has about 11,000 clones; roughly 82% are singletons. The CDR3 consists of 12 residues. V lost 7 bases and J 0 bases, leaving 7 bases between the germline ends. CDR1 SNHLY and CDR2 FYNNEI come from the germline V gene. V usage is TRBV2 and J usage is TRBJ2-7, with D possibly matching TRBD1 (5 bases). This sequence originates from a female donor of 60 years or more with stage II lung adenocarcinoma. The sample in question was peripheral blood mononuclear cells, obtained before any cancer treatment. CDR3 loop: CASKQDSYEQYF. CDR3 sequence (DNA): TGTGCCAGCAAACAGGACTCCTACGAGCAGTACTTC.